Each of the 30 T cell receptor beta chains below was sequenced from the same sample in a study of blood T cell repertoires in COVID-19. The table came from immunoSEQ multiplex PCR; TCRdb's copy has only in-frame clones and leaves some out. The sample gives some 70,000 clones, 80% to 90% of which show up once; roughly 7.6% is in the top ten. Material for sequencing was peripheral blood. The receptor set was obtained from a man aged 50 or older with active COVID-19.

V gene TRBV9 combines with J gene TRBJ1-1; D unclear. The CDR3 contains 12 residues. The germline CDR1 and CDR2 sequences are SGDLS and YYNGEE. V was pared by 0 bases and J by 4 bases, with 4 bases between. Here the CDR3 DNA reads TGTGCCAGCAGCGTAGTCTCCACTGAAGCTTTCTTT. Residues: CASSVVSTEAFF.

The rearrangement links TRBV18 to TRBJ2-7; the match to TRBD1 covers 8 bases. CDR3 length: 14 residues. Germline values: CDR1 KGHSH, CDR2 LQKENI. V gave up 0 bases and J gave up 3 bases; unmatched junction bases: 1. Written as DNA, the CDR3 is TGTGCCAGCTCACCACCGGGACAGGTCTACGAGCAGTACTTC. This gives the protein CASSPPGQVYEQYF.

The rearrangement links TRBV9 to TRBJ2-3; a weak D match, TRBD1 (6 bases). The length of the CDR3 is 16 residues. Trimming took 3 bases from V and 4 from J, leaving 18 bases between them. Looked up from germline, CDR1 is SGDLS and CDR2 is YYNGEE. CDR3 sequence: CASSAQGQLGADTQYF. As DNA, the CDR3 is TGTGCCAGCAGCGCCCAGGGACAACTGGGGGCAGATACGCAGTATTTT.

The chain couples TRBV5-4 to TRBJ2-1; D remains unclear. The CDR3 runs to 15 residues. Trimming shortened V by 4 bases and J by 2 bases, and 13 bases separated the two germline ends. CDR1 and CDR2 from the germline V gene are SGHNT and YYREEE (reference sequence). As DNA, the CDR3 is TGTGCCAGCAGCCCGGATGGCGGTGCCTACAATGAGCAGTTCTTC. Translated: CASSPDGGAYNEQFF.

The chain is built from TRBV6-5 and TRBJ1-2; a weak D match, TRBD1 (5 bases). This CDR3 is built from 16 residues. CDR1 is MNHEY, CDR2 SVGAGI, per germline. The V end was cut by 0 bases, the J end by 5 bases, with 16 bases between. CDR3 in amino acids: CASSYSLRGGPYGYTF. The CDR3 DNA reads as TGTGCCAGCAGTTACTCCCTCCGGGGGGGACCATATGGCTACACCTTC.

V and J are TRBV27 and TRBJ2-1, with D maybe TRBD2 (5 bases). V gave up 6 bases and J gave up 8 bases, with 14 bases separating them. Per the germline V gene, CDR1 is MNHEY and CDR2 is SMNVEV (reference sequence). The CDR3 consists of 13 residues. CDR3 amino acids: CASRSGSVYEQFF. In nucleotides, the CDR3 is TGTGCCAGCAGGTCGGGGTCCGTCTATGAGCAGTTCTTC.

V and J are TRBV2 and TRBJ2-7; 7 nucleotides align to TRBD1. Germline-derived CDR1 and CDR2 are SNHLY and FYNNEI. The CDR3 runs to 14 residues. Germline trimming cut 6 bases from V and 0 bases from J; bases unmatched to any gene: 5. The CDR3 nucleotides read TGTGCCAGCAGAGGGGACAGAGCCTCCTACGAGCAGTACTTC. Its protein is CASRGDRASYEQYF.

The chain joins TRBV15 to TRBJ2-7; 8 bases fit TRBD1. V was clipped by 5 bases and J by 3 bases; unmatched bases: 9. In germline, CDR1 is LNHNV, CDR2 YYDKDF (reference sequence). CDR3 length: 15 residues. In DNA, the CDR3 is TGTGCCACCAGCGCAAGTGGGACAGGAATCTACGAGCAGTACTTC. Its protein is CATSASGTGIYEQYF.

The gene calls are TRBV5-5 and TRBJ2-1; 10 bases align to TRBD2. The trim removed 4 bases at V and 10 bases at J, leaving 14 bases unmatched. CDR3 length equals 16 residues. Germline CDR1 and CDR2: SGHKS and YYEKEE (reference sequence). This chain's CDR3 is CASSVTSAGGPREQFF. DNA for the CDR3: TGTGCCAGCAGCGTCACATCAGCGGGGGGGCCGCGGGAGCAGTTCTTC. Using reference TRBV5-5 and TRBJ2-1 for the parts outside the CDR3, the full variable domain is DAGVTQSPTHLIKTRGQQVTLRCSPISGHKSVSWYQQVLGQGPQFIFQYYEKEERGRGNFPDRFSARQFPNYSSELNVNALLLGDSALYLCASSVTSAGGPREQFFGPGTRLTVL.

V gene TRBV4-1 combines with J gene TRBJ1-2; no reliable D call. V lost 3 bases to trimming and J lost 1 base, with 9 bases between them. The CDR3 covers 14 residues. Per the germline V gene, CDR1 is MGHRA and CDR2 is YSYEKL. CDR3 DNA sequence: TGCGCCAGCAGCCACCTCGGACTTAACTATGGCTACACCTTC. Its protein is CASSHLGLNYGYTF.

The rearrangement uses TRBV3-1 (or the pseudogene TRBV3-2) and TRBJ1-5, with unresolved D. Germline loops: CDR1 LGHDT, CDR2 YNNKEL (reference sequence). The CDR3 totals 15 residues. Trimming stripped 0 bases from V and 5 bases from J, with 11 bases between. CDR3 DNA sequence: TGTGCCAGCAGCCAAGATCAGCGGCAACATCAGCCCCAGCATTTT. Residues: CASSQDQRQHQPQHF.

The rearrangement uses TRBV18 and TRBJ2-1; D gene unclear. The ends were cut back, 4 bases at V and 2 bases at J, with 9 bases in the middle. The CDR3 has 14 residues. In germline, CDR1 is KGHSH, CDR2 LQKENI. The CDR3 region has the DNA TGTGCCAGCTCACTCCAGGCCACCTACAATGAGCAGTTCTTC. Residues: CASSLQATYNEQFF. Combining the CDR3 with reference TRBV18 and TRBJ2-1 gives the whole variable domain NAGVMQNPRHLVRRRGQEARLRCSPMKGHSHVYWYRQLPEEGLKFMVYLQKENIIDESGMPKERFSAEFPKEGPSILRIQQVVRGDSAAYFCASSLQATYNEQFFGPGTRLTVL.

The rearrangement links TRBV5-4 to TRBJ1-6, with 7 bases identical to TRBD1. Germline CDR1 and CDR2: SGHNT and YYREEE (reference sequence). The CDR3 contains 15 residues. The junction had 10 bases not matched to a gene; V was cut back by 4 bases and J by 9 bases. CDR3 residues: CASSHGTEKGSPLHF. The CDR3, as DNA: TGTGCCAGCAGCCATGGGACAGAGAAAGGTTCACCCCTCCACTTT.

This clone was observed a single time. CDR3 bases: TGTGCCAGCAGCTTGGACCCTAGCGGGGGCTACAATGAGCAGTTCTTC. Amino acids: CASSLDPSGGYNEQFF. This chain connects TRBV5-4 to TRBJ2-1, with 10 bases fitting TRBD2. CDR1 and CDR2 from the germline V gene are SGHNT and YYREEE (reference sequence). The CDR3 is 16 residues long. Trimming took 0 bases from V and 3 from J; bases not matched to a gene: 3.

The CDR3 reads CASSQKGVHQETQYF. The CDR3 bases are TGTGCCAGCAGCCAAAAGGGGGTTCACCAAGAGACCCAGTACTTC. The chain couples TRBV3-1 (or the pseudogene TRBV3-2) to TRBJ2-5, with a weak D call TRBD1 (6 bases). Trimming took 2 bases from V and 0 from J, leaving 10 bases between them. Germline-derived CDR1 and CDR2 are LGHDT and YNNKEL (reference sequence). The length of the CDR3 is 15 residues.

The chain uses TRBV19 and TRBJ1-2; 7 bases are a match to TRBD1. This CDR3 contains 16 residues. CDR1 is LNHDA, CDR2 SQIVND, per germline (reference sequence). With V trimmed by 7 bases and J by 2 bases, 13 bases remained unmatched. Here the CDR3 reads CASNPILGQYNYGYTF. The CDR3 DNA is TGTGCCAGTAATCCGATTCTGGGACAGTACAACTATGGCTACACCTTC.

V usage is TRBV18 and J usage is TRBJ2-7; 7 bases match TRBD2. The CDR3 has 16 residues. Germline trimming cut 0 bases from V and 7 bases from J; bases unmatched to any gene: 12. Germline V gene sequence: CDR1 KGHSH, CDR2 LQKENI. The CDR3 region is CASSPPGSGAGGEQYF. The DNA of the CDR3 is TGTGCCAGCTCACCACCGGGAAGCGGGGCGGGTGGTGAGCAGTACTTC.

This chain links TRBV4-2 with TRBJ2-3; 11 nucleotides align to TRBD1. This CDR3 contains 17 residues. The J segment lost 3 bases and the V segment lost 0 bases, leaving 5 bases of the junction unmatched. CDR1 and CDR2 from the germline V gene are LGHNA and YNFKEQ. The CDR3 DNA sequence: TGTGCCAGCAGCCAAGAACTGGGACAGGGGGGAACAGATACGCAGTATTTT. Translation gives CASSQELGQGGTDTQYF.

The rearrangement links TRBV5-1 to TRBJ2-3; a weak D match, TRBD1 (6 bases). Germline V CDR1 and CDR2: SGHRS, YFSETQ. This CDR3 comprises 15 residues. V was trimmed by 0 bases and J by 2 bases, leaving 10 bases between them. CDR3 DNA: TGCGCCAGCAGCTTGGTGGACAGCCTCACAGATACGCAGTATTTT. Encoded protein: CASSLVDSLTDTQYF. Full variable domain (outside the CDR3, taken from reference TRBV5-1 and TRBJ2-3): KAGVTQTPRYLIKTRGQQVTLSCSPISGHRSVSWYQQTPGQGLQFLFEYFSETQRNKGNFPGRFSGRQFSNSRSEMNVSTLELGDSALYLCASSLVDSLTDTQYFGPGTRLTVL.

CDR3 amino acids: CASSLRAGGIGGELFF. CDR3 nucleotide sequence: TGCGCCAGCAGCTTGAGGGCAGGGGGAATTGGCGGGGAGCTGTTTTTT. The rearrangement uses TRBV5-1 and TRBJ2-2; 7 nucleotides align to TRBD1. Per the germline V gene, CDR1 is SGHRS and CDR2 is YFSETQ. The V segment lost 1 base and the J segment 7 bases; nucleotides outside the gene matches: 10. The CDR3 is 16 residues long.

This clone came up a few times. The J gene is TRBJ1-1, the V gene TRBV19, with D maybe TRBD1 (6 bases). The CDR3 is 13 residues long. Trimming took off 7 bases at V and 1 base at J, with 10 bases between the two ends. Germline CDR1 and CDR2: LNHDA and SQIVND (reference sequence). The CDR3 reads CASTGVANTEAFF. The CDR3 bases are TGTGCCAGTACAGGGGTGGCGAACACTGAAGCTTTCTTT.

This chain connects TRBV5-6 to TRBJ2-2, with 7 bases matching TRBD2. This CDR3 has 18 residues. After removal of 0 bases from V and 0 bases from J, the junction contained 8 bases not matched to a gene. Germline V gives CDR1 SGHDT, CDR2 YYEEEE. Written as DNA, the CDR3 is TGTGCCAGCAGCTTGGTTCGGGGAGGGGACTCGAACACCGGGGAGCTGTTTTTT. It encodes CASSLVRGGDSNTGELFF.

The chain carries TRBV9 and TRBJ2-7; 7 bases agree with TRBD2. The CDR3 consists of 14 residues. The germline gives CDR1 SGDLS, CDR2 YYNGEE. The V gene end was trimmed by 2 bases and the J gene end by 1 base; junction bases not matched to a gene: 3. The CDR3 DNA reads TGTGCCAGCAGCGTTACTAGCGCATCCTACGAGCAGTACTTC. It encodes CASSVTSASYEQYF.

The rearrangement joins TRBV29-1 to TRBJ1-6; 7 positions match TRBD1. V dropped 4 bases and J dropped 5; count of bases not matched to a gene: 2. CDR1 SQVTM and CDR2 ANQGSEA come from the germline V gene. The CDR3 has 13 amino acids. The CDR3 sequence is CSVVGTDNSPLHF. CDR3 nucleotide sequence: TGCAGCGTTGTAGGGACAGATAATTCACCCCTCCACTTT.

This sequence joins TRBV6-6 and TRBJ1-1; 8 nucleotides align to TRBD1. The length of the CDR3 is 15 residues. The germline V gene has CDR1 MNHNY and CDR2 SVGAGI (reference sequence). The trim removed 6 bases at V and 5 bases at J, leaving 11 bases unmatched. In DNA form, the CDR3 reads TGTGCCAGCAGCTCCTCGAGGACAGGGAATACTGAAGCTTTCTTT. Amino acid sequence: CASSSSRTGNTEAFF.

As for this clone: This sample includes further DNA sequences coding for the same CDR3. The V call is TRBV5-1, the J call TRBJ1-1; D unresolved. In germline, CDR1 is SGHRS, CDR2 YFSETQ. The V and J ends lost 0 bases and 0 bases respectively, with 3 bases between them. This CDR3 comprises 13 residues. The CDR3 nucleotides read TGCGCCAGCAGCTTGGACATGAACACTGAAGCTTTCTTT. Its protein is CASSLDMNTEAFF.

The rearrangement links TRBV3-1 (or the pseudogene TRBV3-2) to TRBJ2-2; possibly TRBD2 for D (5 bases). The germline gives CDR1 LGHDT, CDR2 YNNKEL (reference sequence). This CDR3 region has 15 residues. Trimming removed 4 bases at V and 0 bases at J, with 9 bases between. For the CDR3, the DNA is TGTGCCAGCAGCCCCTGGACTGCGAACACCGGGGAGCTGTTTTTT. It encodes CASSPWTANTGELFF.

The chain carries TRBV15 and TRBJ2-1; D gene uncertain. Trimming shortened V by 1 base and J by 8 bases, and 9 bases separated the two germline ends. Germline loops: CDR1 LNHNV, CDR2 YYDKDF (reference sequence). There are 13 residues in the CDR3. CDR3 DNA: TGTGCCACCAGCAGAGCACTATCGGATGAGCAGTTCTTC. Protein product: CATSRALSDEQFF.

J is TRBJ1-1 and V is TRBV2, with D possibly TRBD1 on 5 matching bases. Trimming removed 8 bases at V and 4 bases at J, with 11 bases between. The CDR3 runs 12 residues. Per the germline V gene, CDR1 is SNHLY and CDR2 is FYNNEI. The CDR3 sequence: CASHLGGTEAFF. Here the CDR3 DNA reads TGTGCCAGCCACCTGGGGGGCACTGAAGCTTTCTTT.

V and J are TRBV3-1 (or the pseudogene TRBV3-2) and TRBJ2-7, with D maybe TRBD1 (5 bases). The CDR3 contains 14 residues. The germline V and J ends were trimmed by 0 bases and 7 bases, with 13 bases remaining between them. Per the germline V gene, CDR1 is LGHDT and CDR2 is YNNKEL (reference sequence). The CDR3 DNA sequence: TGTGCCAGCAGCCAAGAGGTCCAGGGCAGGGAGCAGTACTTC. Amino acids: CASSQEVQGREQYF.